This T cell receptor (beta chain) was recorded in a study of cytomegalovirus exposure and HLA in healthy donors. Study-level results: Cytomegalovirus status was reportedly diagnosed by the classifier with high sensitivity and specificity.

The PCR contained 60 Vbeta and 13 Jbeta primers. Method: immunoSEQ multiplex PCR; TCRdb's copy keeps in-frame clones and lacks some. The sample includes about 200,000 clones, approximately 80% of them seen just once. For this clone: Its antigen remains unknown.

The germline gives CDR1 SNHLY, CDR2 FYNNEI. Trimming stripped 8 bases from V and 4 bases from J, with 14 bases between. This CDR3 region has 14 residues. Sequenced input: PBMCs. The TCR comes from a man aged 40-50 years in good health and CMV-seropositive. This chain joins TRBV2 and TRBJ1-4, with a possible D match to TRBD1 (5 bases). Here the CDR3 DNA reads TGTGCCAGCGGAAGGACAACAGATAATGAAAAACTGTTTTTT. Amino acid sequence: CASGRTTDNEKLFF.